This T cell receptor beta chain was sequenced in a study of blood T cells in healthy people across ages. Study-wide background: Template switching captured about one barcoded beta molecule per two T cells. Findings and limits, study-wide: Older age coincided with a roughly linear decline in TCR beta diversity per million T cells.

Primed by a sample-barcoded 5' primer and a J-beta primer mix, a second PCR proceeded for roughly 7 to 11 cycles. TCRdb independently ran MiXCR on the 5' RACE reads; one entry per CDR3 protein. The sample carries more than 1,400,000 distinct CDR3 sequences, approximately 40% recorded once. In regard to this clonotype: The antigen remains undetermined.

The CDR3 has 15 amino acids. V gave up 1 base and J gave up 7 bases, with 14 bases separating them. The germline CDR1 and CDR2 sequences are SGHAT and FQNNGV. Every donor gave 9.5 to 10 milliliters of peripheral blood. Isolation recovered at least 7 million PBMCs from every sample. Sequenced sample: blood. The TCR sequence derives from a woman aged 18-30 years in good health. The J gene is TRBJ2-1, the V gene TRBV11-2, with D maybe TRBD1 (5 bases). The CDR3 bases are TGTGCCAGCAGCTTAGGGTCAGCAGGGCGGAATGAGCAGTTCTTC. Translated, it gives CASSLGSAGRNEQFF.